This TCR beta chain was observed in a study of CD8 T cells in ankylosing spondylitis. Findings and limits, study-wide: Reported data indicate significant enrichment of disease-linked clones within matched ankylosing spondylitis synovial fluid. Both synovial fluid and blood in reactive arthritis had previously been reported to carry some motif variants.

This clonotype showed up many times. Its antigen is undetermined. TCRdb re-analysed the 5' RACE reads in MiXCR, keeping a single row per CDR3 protein. Found here are approximately 100,000 distinct CDR3 sequences, 8% to 10% of them singletons; the top ten hold approximately 9.9%. The length of the CDR3 is 14 residues. V lost 3 bases to trimming and J lost 4 bases; unmatched junction nucleotides: 3. Germline loops: CDR1 KGHSH, CDR2 LQKENI. This receptor was taken from a male donor with ankylosing spondylitis or in good health (not recorded which). The J gene is TRBJ1-5, the V gene TRBV18; 7 bases fit TRBD1. The specimen sequenced was blood, either unsorted or a sorted T cell fraction (not recorded which). CDR3 sequence (DNA): TGTGCCAGCTCACCCCAGACAGGGAATCAGCCCCAGCATTTT. Encoded protein: CASSPQTGNQPQHF.